The sequence of this T cell receptor (beta chain) was determined in a study of T cells in Graves' hyperthyroidism and ophthalmopathy. Study-wide results and caveats: Researchers found most expanded thyroid clonotypes above 0.001 in blood as well. Ophthalmopathy could be told apart from stable hyperthyroidism with a 13 V-J model.

This clonotype was observed at least ten times. The antigen remains unidentified. Trimming stripped 6 bases from V and 0 bases from J, with 11 bases between. The CDR3 is 13 residues long. From germline, CDR1 is DFQATT and CDR2 SNEGSKA (reference sequence). The source material, RNA transcripts, was used to amplify TCR beta CDR3 regions. HTBI primers drove first-round RT-PCR of the TCR CDR3. TCRdb passed the multiplex PCR reads through MiXCR, listing each CDR3 protein once. The sample records over 400,000 distinct CDR3 sequences, about 14% being singletons. Sequenced sample: blood. This sequence originates from a man between 18 and 29 years old with Graves' ophthalmopathy. The chain employs TRBV20-1 and TRBJ2-5; possibly TRBD2 for D (5 bases). The CDR3 loop reads CSAKKRNQETQYF. The CDR3 nucleotides are TGCAGTGCCAAGAAGCGGAACCAAGAGACCCAGTACTTC.